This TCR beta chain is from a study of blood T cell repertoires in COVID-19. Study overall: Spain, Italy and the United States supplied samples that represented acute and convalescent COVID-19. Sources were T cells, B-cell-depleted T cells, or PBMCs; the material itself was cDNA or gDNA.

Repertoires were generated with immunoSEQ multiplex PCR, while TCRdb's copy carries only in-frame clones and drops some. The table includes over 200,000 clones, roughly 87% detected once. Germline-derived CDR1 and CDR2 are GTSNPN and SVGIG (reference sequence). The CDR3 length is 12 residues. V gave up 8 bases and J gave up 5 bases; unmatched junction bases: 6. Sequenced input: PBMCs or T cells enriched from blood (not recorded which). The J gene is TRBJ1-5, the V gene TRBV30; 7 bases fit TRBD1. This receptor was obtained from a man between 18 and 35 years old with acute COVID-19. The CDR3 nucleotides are TGTGCCGCAGGGGGAACCGATCAGCCCCAGCATTTT. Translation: CAAGGTDQPQHF.